These 2 T cell receptor beta chains were all obtained from the same sample, sequenced in a study of OX40 agonist ivuxolimab in advanced cancers. The repertoire was sequenced with immunoSEQ multiplex PCR; TCRdb's copy has only in-frame clones and lacks some. Among tens of thousands of clones listed, 70% to 90% were seen once. Material: CD4+ or CD8+ T cells sorted from blood, obtained in a trial of the OX40 agonist ivuxolimab. These receptors were collected from an adult with an advanced solid tumor such as melanoma, head and neck, liver or kidney cancer.

This clone was recorded only once. The genes are TRBV4-3 and TRBJ1-2; TRBD1 matches 8 bases. Germline assignment: CDR1 LGHNA and CDR2 YSLEER. With V trimmed by 0 bases and J by 6 bases, 9 bases remained unmatched. The CDR3 runs 16 residues. CDR3 coding DNA: TGCGCCAGCAGCCAAGATAGGACAGGGACGTCGGATGGCTACACCTTC. Its translation is CASSQDRTGTSDGYTF.

The chain employs TRBV19 and TRBJ1-1; D call uncertain. V lost 3 bases and J 1 base, leaving 12 bases between the germline ends. The CDR3 runs to 15 residues. Germline V gene data show CDR1 as LNHDA and CDR2 as SQIVND (reference sequence). Here the CDR3 reads CASSILPLTNTEAFF. In DNA form, the CDR3 reads TGTGCCAGTAGTATCTTACCCCTTACGAACACTGAAGCTTTCTTT.